This section outlines one T cell receptor (beta chain) sequence together with its context. Original methodology: The authors estimated nucleated cell counts from reference gene primer amplification. Clones were read by immunoSEQ multiplex PCR, and TCRdb kept only the in-frame ones, dropping some. The V and J calls and clone size were taken over from that table, and D and trimming were inferred from the DNA. The sample holds approximately 74,000 clones, around nine tenths seen once. This sample is drawn from a study of blood T cell repertoires in COVID-19. Study-wide background: PBMCs, B-cell-depleted T cells, or T cells provided the cDNA or gDNA that made up the material.

J lost 0 bases, V lost 4 bases, and 3 bases had no gene match. The V gene's germline CDR1 is MNHEY and CDR2 SVGAGI. The CDR3 length is 15 residues. The V and J genes are TRBV6-5 and TRBJ2-7, with 10 bases that match TRBD2. Sequenced: peripheral blood. The sequence was obtained from a woman aged 55-70 years with acute or convalescent COVID-19. CDR3 loop: CASSFPSGSSYEQYF. In DNA, the CDR3 is TGTGCCAGCAGTTTCCCTAGCGGGAGCTCCTACGAGCAGTACTTC.